This T cell receptor beta chain emerged from a study of control samples from healthy donors and cancer patients. TCRdb keeps only in-frame clones here, not all; method: immunoSEQ multiplex PCR. The sample has approximately 94,000 clones; roughly 87% are singletons. The CDR3 contains 15 residues. V was clipped by 1 base and J by 3 bases; unmatched bases: 4. CDR1 is SGHVS, CDR2 FQNEAQ, per germline. The genes are TRBV7-8 and TRBJ2-3, with 7 nucleotides matching TRBD2. The sample consisted of blood. This sequence originates from a woman between 45 and 60 years old in good health. The CDR3 DNA reads as TGTGCCAGCAGCTTAGTGGGCGGGGGTACAGATACGCAGTATTTT. Residues: CASSLVGGGTDTQYF.